This TCR beta chain was recovered during a study of T cell repertoires in cytomegalovirus infection (dated by TCRdb to between 2018 and 2020). Describing the broader study: Donor HLA type was relevant to the analysis, because carriage of CMV infection together with the matching HLA type was indicated by public TCR beta signatures. General conclusions and limits of the study: In the ex vivo response, HLA-C-restricted CMV-specific TCR beta clonotypes were dominant, and in two of eight donors the single most frequent clonotype came from this HLA-C-restricted group. In both this cohort and an independent roughly 350-donor cohort, the cumulative frequency of public TCR beta family members distinguished carriers of CMV infection plus the relevant HLA type.

The junction shows trimming of 5 bases on V and 0 bases on J, and the gene matches do not reach 9 bases of it. Taken from the germline V gene, the CDR1 and CDR2 loops are SGHTA and FQGNSA. Its CDR3 holds 16 amino acids, cysteine through valine. Only the CDR3 portion is preserved as DNA: 48 bases, with reading frame beginning at the first base. The run used an Illumina HiSeq 1500. TCRdb cleaned the public reads at Q25 with fastp, built clones with MiXCR and kept in-frame beta chains. Each CDR3 protein gets just one entry, which takes the most common genes and DNA from the rows behind it. In this sample the table shows about 490,000 distinct CDR3 sequences, less than 30% of which occur a single time. The ten largest clones represent roughly 13% of the sample. Remarks on this clonotype: Its specific antigen is unknown. Base qualities are missing; no much larger clone stands one base away.

The chain joins TRBV7-2 to TRBJ2-7; 8 junctional bases match TRBD2. This clonotype was sampled from a human donor in good health (CMV status not recorded). Some clones in this sample may be carry-over from other donors' samples. Sequences were obtained from PBMCs. The DNA reads TGTGCCAGCAGCCCCACCGGGCTAGCGGGCTCCTACGAGCAGTACGTC. Its protein product is CASSPTGLAGSYEQYV.